Listed here are 17 T cell receptor beta chains from one sample, sequenced in a study of response to subunit inactivated influenza vaccine. From the RT-PCR reads, TCRdb called clonotypes with MiXCR, one entry per CDR3 protein. Found here are 280,000 or so distinct CDR3 sequences, 21% of them singletons; the top ten hold around 9.6%. The material was PBMCs from blood, obtained about 20 months after vaccination. The source is a man between 50 and 69 years old who received an inactivated influenza vaccine.

The chain employs TRBV9 and TRBJ1-2; D uncertain. This CDR3 has 15 amino acids. V shed 1 base and J shed 8 bases, with 18 bases lying between them. Germline V CDR1 and CDR2: SGDLS, YYNGEE. CDR3 sequence (DNA): TGTGCCAGCAGCGTAAGTCTACGGAGGGAGCAAGGCTACACCTTC. Amino acids: CASSVSLRREQGYTF.

Many counts were recorded for this clonotype. The V call is TRBV7-9, the J call TRBJ1-1, with D possibly matching TRBD1 (5 bases). Looked up from germline, CDR1 is SEHNR and CDR2 is FQNEAQ (reference sequence). This CDR3 has 12 amino acids. V lost 5 bases and J lost 7, with 11 bases in between. CDR3 sequence: CASSPMGDEAFF. CDR3 DNA: TGTGCCAGCAGCCCTATGGGGGATGAAGCTTTCTTT.

This clonotype was observed a few times. The V gene is TRBV12-3 or TRBV12-4, the J gene TRBJ2-3, with 8 bases aligning to TRBD1. With 4 bases clipped from V and 1 base from J, the junction kept 10 bases outside the gene matches. The CDR3 covers 17 residues. This CDR3 is CASSSRTRGLGTDTQYF. CDR3 nucleotide sequence: TGTGCCAGCAGTTCCCGAACCAGGGGGCTGGGCACAGATACGCAGTATTTT.

This clonotype appeared many times. The chain joins TRBV7-2 to TRBJ2-7; D is unclear. The CDR3 is made up of 14 amino acids. Looked up from germline, CDR1 is SGHTA and CDR2 is FQGNSA. V lost 5 bases, J lost 3 bases, and 14 bases lay in between. CDR3 bases: TGTGCCAGCAGCCAGGCCTTTGGTTTCTACGAGCAGTACTTC. Its translation: CASSQAFGFYEQYF.

The rearrangement uses TRBV30 and TRBJ2-6; D is perhaps TRBD1 (6 bases). The V and J ends lost 0 bases and 0 bases respectively, with 18 bases between them. The CDR3 is 19 residues long. From germline, CDR1 is GTSNPN and CDR2 SVGIG (reference sequence). CDR3 amino acids: CAWSVLVAGAYSGANVLTF. DNA for the CDR3: TGTGCCTGGAGTGTACTAGTGGCAGGGGCTTACTCTGGGGCCAACGTCCTGACTTTC.

The table lists this clonotype with a few counts. The V and J genes are TRBV10-1 and TRBJ2-2; perhaps TRBD1 as D (6 bases). This CDR3 has 15 amino acids. V was cut by 6 bases and J by 0 bases, with 11 bases left in between. Germline V gene data show CDR1 as WNHNN and CDR2 as SYGVQD (reference sequence). Here the CDR3 reads CASSEQGANTGELFF. The DNA for the CDR3 is TGCGCCAGCAGCGAACAGGGCGCGAACACCGGGGAGCTGTTTTTT.

Many counts were recorded for this clonotype. The chain uses TRBV12-3 or TRBV12-4 and TRBJ2-5; D may be TRBD1 (6 bases). V lost 5 bases and J 1 base, leaving 14 bases between the germline ends. The length of the CDR3 is 15 residues. CDR3 bases: TGTGCCAGCAGTCAAGGGGGTATCGGCCAAGAGACCCAGTACTTC. Its translation: CASSQGGIGQETQYF.

This clonotype was observed a single time. The genes are TRBV11-2 and TRBJ2-7, with D tentatively TRBD1 or TRBD2 (6 bases each). Trimming took 3 bases from V and 0 from J, leaving 12 bases between them. CDR3 size: 15 residues. The germline gives CDR1 SGHAT, CDR2 FQNNGV. CDR3 residues: CASSFRGAISYEQYF. CDR3 DNA: TGTGCCAGCAGCTTTAGGGGGGCGATCTCCTACGAGCAGTACTTC.

On this clonotype itself: A read error may account for a junction end that differs from germline. This sequence joins TRBV11-1 and TRBJ2-7; TRBD2 aligns across 7 bases. The CDR3 has 16 amino acids. CDR1 and CDR2 from the germline V gene are SGHAT and FQDESV (reference sequence). The CDR3 loop is CARSLLGREELYEQYF. The CDR3 nucleotides read TGTGCCAGGAGCTTACTCGGTCGGGAGGAGCTGTACGAGCAGTACTTC.

The table lists this clonotype with a few counts. This sequence joins TRBV4-2 and TRBJ2-1, with 10 bases identical to TRBD2. V lost 4 bases and J lost 4; bases outside the gene matches: 13. The CDR3 spans 18 residues. Germline V CDR1 and CDR2: LGHNA, YNFKEQ. The CDR3 spells CASSPRSPGLARYNEQFF. The CDR3 DNA follows: TGTGCCAGCAGCCCAAGGAGCCCGGGACTAGCGAGGTACAATGAGCAGTTCTTC.

This clonotype was counted between two and nine times. The J gene is TRBJ1-1, the V gene TRBV24-1; 12 nucleotides match TRBD1. The CDR3 sequence is 17 residues long. Losses at the gene ends were 5 bases for V and 1 base for J; bases not matched to a gene: 7. Germline V gives CDR1 KGHDR, CDR2 SFDVKD. The CDR3 loop is CATSAGDRGRKNTEAFF. CDR3 DNA sequence: TGTGCCACCAGTGCCGGGGACAGGGGGCGAAAGAACACTGAAGCTTTCTTT.

This clonotype was found a few times. The chain has TRBV28 and TRBJ1-2; tentatively, D is TRBD1 (6 bases). The CDR3 extends over 13 amino acids. Trimming cost V 4 bases and J 7 bases, with 13 bases left between them. Germline V gene sequence: CDR1 MDHEN, CDR2 SYDVKM. CDR3 residues: CASSYGGGIGYTF. For the CDR3, the DNA is TGTGCCAGCAGTTATGGAGGGGGAATTGGCTACACCTTC.

V is TRBV5-1 and J is TRBJ2-1, with 7 bases fitting TRBD2. The germline V gene encodes CDR1 SGHRS and CDR2 YFSETQ. V lost 0 bases to trimming and J lost 5 bases; unmatched junction nucleotides: 8. The CDR3 has 16 amino acids. CDR3 bases: TGCGCCAGCAGCTTGGCCGGCGGGAGAACTCACAATGAGCAGTTCTTC. Its translation: CASSLAGGRTHNEQFF.

The rearrangement joins TRBV10-3 to TRBJ2-3; no reliable D call. Germline loops: CDR1 ENHRY, CDR2 SYGVKD. The V gene lost 6 bases and the J gene lost 2 bases, with 9 bases spanning the gap. The CDR3 contains 13 residues. CDR3 sequence reads: CAIRTSDTDTQYF. As DNA, the CDR3 is TGTGCCATCAGAACCTCGGACACAGATACGCAGTATTTT.

This clonotype was detected a few times. This chain joins TRBV28 and TRBJ1-2; possibly TRBD1 for D (5 bases). In germline, CDR1 is MDHEN, CDR2 SYDVKM. V gave up 7 bases and J gave up 7 bases, with 16 bases separating them. There are 13 residues in the CDR3. The CDR3 protein is CASNLGQGPGYTF. The CDR3 DNA reads as TGTGCCAGCAACCTGGGGCAGGGCCCTGGCTACACCTTC.

Comments on this clonotype: One end of the junction fails to match germline, which may point to a read error. The chain recombines TRBV7-9 with TRBJ1-2; D is unresolved. The CDR3 loop spans 12 amino acids. Germline V gene data show CDR1 as SEHNR and CDR2 as FQNEAQ (reference sequence). CDR3 region: CASSLEASGCTF. The CDR3 DNA reads TGTGCCAGCAGCTTAGAGGCCAGCGGCTGCACCTTC.

The chain uses TRBV28 and TRBJ1-5; TRBD1 matches at 7 bases. Germline V gives CDR1 MDHEN, CDR2 SYDVKM. Trimming cost V 6 bases and J 4 bases; bases outside gene matches: 9. The CDR3 has 15 residues. In DNA form, the CDR3 reads TGTGCCAGCAGCCCCCCGGACAGGCGAAATCAGCCCCAGCATTTT. Protein sequence: CASSPPDRRNQPQHF.